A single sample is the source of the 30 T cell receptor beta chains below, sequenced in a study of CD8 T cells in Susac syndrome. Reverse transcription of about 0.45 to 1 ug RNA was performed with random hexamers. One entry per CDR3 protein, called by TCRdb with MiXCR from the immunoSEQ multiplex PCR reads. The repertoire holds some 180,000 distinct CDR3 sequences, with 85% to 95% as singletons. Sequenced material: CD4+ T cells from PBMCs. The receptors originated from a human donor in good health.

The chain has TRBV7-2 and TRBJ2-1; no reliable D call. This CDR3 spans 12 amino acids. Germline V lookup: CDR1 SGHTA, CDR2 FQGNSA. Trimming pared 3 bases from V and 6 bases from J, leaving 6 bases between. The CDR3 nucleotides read TGTGCCAGCAGCTTGGAAAGCAATGAGCAGTTCTTC. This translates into CASSLESNEQFF.

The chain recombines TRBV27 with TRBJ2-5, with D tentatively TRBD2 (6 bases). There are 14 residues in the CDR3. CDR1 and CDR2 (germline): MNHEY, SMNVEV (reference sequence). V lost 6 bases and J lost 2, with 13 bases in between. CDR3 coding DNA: TGTGCCAGCAGGACTGGGACTTCTCAAGAGACCCAGTACTTC. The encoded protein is CASRTGTSQETQYF.

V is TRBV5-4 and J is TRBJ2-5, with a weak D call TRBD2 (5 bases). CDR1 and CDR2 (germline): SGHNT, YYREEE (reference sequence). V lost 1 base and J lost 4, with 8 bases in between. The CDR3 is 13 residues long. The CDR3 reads CASSLQRPETQYF. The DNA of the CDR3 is TGTGCCAGCAGCTTGCAGCGGCCAGAGACCCAGTACTTC.

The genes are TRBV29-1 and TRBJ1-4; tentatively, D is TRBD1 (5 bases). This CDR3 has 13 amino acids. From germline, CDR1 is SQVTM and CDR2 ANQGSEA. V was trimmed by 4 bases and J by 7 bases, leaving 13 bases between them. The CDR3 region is CSVGVTAGEKLFF. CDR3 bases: TGCAGCGTTGGTGTGACAGCGGGTGAAAAACTGTTTTTT.

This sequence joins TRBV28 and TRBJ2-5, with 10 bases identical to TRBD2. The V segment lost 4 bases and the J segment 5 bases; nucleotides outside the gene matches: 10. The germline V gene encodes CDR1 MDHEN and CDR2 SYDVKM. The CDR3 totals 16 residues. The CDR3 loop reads CASSSNLAGGGETQYF. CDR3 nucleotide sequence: TGTGCCAGCAGTTCCAACTTAGCGGGAGGCGGCGAGACCCAGTACTTC.

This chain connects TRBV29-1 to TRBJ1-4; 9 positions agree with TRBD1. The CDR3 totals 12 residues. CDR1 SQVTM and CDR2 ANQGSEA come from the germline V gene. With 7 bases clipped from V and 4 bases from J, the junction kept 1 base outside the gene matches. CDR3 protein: CSAGQGNEKLFF. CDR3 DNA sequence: TGCAGCGCGGGACAGGGTAATGAAAAACTGTTTTTT.

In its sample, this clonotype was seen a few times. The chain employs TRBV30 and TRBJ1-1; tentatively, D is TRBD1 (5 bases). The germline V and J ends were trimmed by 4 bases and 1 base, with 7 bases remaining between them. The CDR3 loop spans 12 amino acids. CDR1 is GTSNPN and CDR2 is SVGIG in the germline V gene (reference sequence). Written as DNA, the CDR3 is TGTGCCTGGACTGACAGGAACACTGAAGCTTTCTTT. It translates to CAWTDRNTEAFF.

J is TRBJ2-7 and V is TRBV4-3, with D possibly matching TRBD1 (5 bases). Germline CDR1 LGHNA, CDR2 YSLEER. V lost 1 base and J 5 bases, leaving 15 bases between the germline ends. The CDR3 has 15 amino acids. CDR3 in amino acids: CASSQAPAGLDEQYF. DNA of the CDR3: TGCGCCAGCAGCCAAGCCCCGGCAGGGTTGGACGAGCAGTACTTC.

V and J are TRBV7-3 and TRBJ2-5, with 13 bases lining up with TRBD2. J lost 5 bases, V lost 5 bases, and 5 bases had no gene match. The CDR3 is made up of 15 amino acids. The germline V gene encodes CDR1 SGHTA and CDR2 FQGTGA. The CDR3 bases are TGTGCCAGCAGCCCACTAGCGGGAGGGCCTGAGACCCAGTACTTC. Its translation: CASSPLAGGPETQYF.

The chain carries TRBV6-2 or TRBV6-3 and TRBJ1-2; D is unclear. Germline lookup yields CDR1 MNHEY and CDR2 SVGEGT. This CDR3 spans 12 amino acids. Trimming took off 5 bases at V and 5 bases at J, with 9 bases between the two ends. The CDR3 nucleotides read TGTGCCAGCAGTCCAAGCGGATATGGCTACACCTTC. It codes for CASSPSGYGYTF.

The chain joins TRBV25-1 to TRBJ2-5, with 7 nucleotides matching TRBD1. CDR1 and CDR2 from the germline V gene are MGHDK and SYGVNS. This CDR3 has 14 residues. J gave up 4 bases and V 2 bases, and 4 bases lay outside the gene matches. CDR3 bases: TGTGCCAGCAGTGAACAGGGGGTTCGAGAGACCCAGTACTTC. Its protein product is CASSEQGVRETQYF.

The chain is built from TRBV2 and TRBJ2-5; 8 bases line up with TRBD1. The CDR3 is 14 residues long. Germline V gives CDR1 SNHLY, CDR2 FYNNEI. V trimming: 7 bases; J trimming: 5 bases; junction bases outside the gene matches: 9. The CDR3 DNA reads TGTGCCAGCACTACACAGGGGGTTAAGGAGACCCAGTACTTC. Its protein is CASTTQGVKETQYF.

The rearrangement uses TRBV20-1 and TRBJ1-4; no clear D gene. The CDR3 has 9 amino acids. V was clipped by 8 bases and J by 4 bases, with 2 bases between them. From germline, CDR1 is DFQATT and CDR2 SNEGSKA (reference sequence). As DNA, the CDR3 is TGCAGTCTTAATGAAAAACTGTTTTTT. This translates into CSLNEKLFF.

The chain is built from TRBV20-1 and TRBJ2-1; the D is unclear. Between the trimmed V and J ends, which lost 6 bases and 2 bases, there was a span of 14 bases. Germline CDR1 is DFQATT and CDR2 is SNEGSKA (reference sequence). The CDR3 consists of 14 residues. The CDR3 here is CSATTDRAYNEQFF. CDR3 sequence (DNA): TGCAGTGCCACGACGGACCGTGCCTACAATGAGCAGTTCTTC.

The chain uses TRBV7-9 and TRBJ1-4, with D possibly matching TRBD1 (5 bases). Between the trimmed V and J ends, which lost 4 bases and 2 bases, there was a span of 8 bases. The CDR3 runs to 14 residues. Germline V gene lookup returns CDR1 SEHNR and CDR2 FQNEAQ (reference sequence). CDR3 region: CASSSRATNEKLFF. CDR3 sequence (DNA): TGTGCCAGCAGCTCCAGGGCTACTAATGAAAAACTGTTTTTT.

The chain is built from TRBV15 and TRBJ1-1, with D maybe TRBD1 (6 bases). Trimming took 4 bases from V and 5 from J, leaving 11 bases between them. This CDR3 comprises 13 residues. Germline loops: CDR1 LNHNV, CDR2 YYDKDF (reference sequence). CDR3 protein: CATSNHRGTEAFF. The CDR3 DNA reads TGTGCCACCAGCAATCATAGGGGGACTGAAGCTTTCTTT. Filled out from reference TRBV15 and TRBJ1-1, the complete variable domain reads DAMVIQNPRYQVTQFGKPVTLSCSQTLNHNVMYWYQQKSSQAPKLLFHYYDKDFNNEADTPDNFQSRRPNTSFCFLDIRSPGLGDTAMYLCATSNHRGTEAFFGQGTRLTVV.

As DNA, the CDR3 is TGCAGCGTCGTCGTAGGGAAAGAGCAGTACTTC. Protein sequence: CSVVVGKEQYF. The genes are TRBV29-1 and TRBJ2-7, with unresolved D. Trimming removed 6 bases from V and 7 bases from J, with 13 bases in between. Germline CDR1 is SQVTM and CDR2 is ANQGSEA. The CDR3 totals 11 residues.

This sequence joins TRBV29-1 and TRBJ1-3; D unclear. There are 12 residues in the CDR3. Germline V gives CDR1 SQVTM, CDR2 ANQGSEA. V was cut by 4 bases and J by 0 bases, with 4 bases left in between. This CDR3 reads CSVGDSGNTIYF. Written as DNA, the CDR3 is TGCAGCGTTGGGGACTCTGGAAACACCATATATTTT.

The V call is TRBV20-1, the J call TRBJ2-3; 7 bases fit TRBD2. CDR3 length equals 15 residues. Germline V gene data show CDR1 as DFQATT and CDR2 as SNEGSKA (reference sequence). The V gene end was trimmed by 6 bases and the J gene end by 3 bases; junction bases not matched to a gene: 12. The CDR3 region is CSATWRREKTDTQYF. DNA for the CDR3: TGCAGTGCGACGTGGCGGCGGGAGAAAACAGATACGCAGTATTTT.

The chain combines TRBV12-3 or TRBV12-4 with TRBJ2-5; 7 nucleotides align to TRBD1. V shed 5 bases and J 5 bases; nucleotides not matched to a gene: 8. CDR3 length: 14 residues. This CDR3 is CASSPRGKDETQYF. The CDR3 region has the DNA TGTGCCAGCAGTCCCAGGGGGAAGGACGAGACCCAGTACTTC.

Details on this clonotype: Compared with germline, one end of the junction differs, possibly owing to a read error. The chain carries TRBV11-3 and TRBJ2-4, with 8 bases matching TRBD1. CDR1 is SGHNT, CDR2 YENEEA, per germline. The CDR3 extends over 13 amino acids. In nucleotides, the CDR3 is TGTGCCAGCAGCCTAGACAGGGGAGGCATTCAGTACTTC. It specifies CASSLDRGGIQYF.

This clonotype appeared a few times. CDR3 sequence: CASSPGTSGNEQYF. DNA of the CDR3: TGTGCCAGCAGTCCGGGGACTAGCGGGAACGAGCAGTACTTC. The chain links TRBV12-3 or TRBV12-4 to TRBJ2-7, with 13 positions matching TRBD2. The CDR3 totals 14 residues. Trimming at V came to 5 bases and at J to 5 bases, leaving 3 bases not matched to a gene.

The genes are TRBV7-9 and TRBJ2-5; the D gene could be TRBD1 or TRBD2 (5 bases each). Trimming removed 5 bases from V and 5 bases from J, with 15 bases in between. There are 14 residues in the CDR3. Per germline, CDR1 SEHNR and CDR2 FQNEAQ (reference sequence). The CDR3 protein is CASSQGRHVETQYF. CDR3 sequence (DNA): TGTGCCAGCAGCCAGGGACGACACGTGGAGACCCAGTACTTC.

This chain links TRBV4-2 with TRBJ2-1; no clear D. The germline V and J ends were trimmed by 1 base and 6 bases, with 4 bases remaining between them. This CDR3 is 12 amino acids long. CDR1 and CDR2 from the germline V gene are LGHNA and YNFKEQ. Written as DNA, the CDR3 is TGTGCCAGCAGCCAAGGCGCCAATGAGCAGTTCTTC. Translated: CASSQGANEQFF.

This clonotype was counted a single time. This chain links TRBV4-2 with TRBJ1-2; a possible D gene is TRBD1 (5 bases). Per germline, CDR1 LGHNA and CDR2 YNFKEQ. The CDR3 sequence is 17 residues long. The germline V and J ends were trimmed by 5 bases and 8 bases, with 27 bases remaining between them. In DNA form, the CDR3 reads TGTGCCAGCAGCTCACGATGGGGGAGCGACTTTTTAAGGGGCTACACCTTC. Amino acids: CASSSRWGSDFLRGYTF.

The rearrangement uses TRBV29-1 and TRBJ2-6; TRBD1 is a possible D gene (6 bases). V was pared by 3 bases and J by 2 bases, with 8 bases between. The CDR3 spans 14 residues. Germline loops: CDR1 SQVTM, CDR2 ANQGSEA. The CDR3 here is CSVDTGTGANVLTF. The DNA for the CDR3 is TGCAGCGTTGACACAGGGACTGGGGCCAACGTCCTGACTTTC.

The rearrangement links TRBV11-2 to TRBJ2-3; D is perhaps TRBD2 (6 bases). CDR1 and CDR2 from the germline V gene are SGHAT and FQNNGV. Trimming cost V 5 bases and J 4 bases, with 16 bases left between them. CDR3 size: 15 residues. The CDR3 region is CASSPDGSLSDTQYF. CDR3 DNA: TGTGCCAGCAGCCCGGACGGGAGCCTTTCAGATACGCAGTATTTT.

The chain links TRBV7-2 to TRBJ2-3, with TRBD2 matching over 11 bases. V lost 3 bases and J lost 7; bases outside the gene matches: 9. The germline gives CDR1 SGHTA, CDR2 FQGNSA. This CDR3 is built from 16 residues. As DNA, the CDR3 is TGTGCCAGCAGCTTTGGGAGACTAGCGGGACCAAATACGCAGTATTTT. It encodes CASSFGRLAGPNTQYF.

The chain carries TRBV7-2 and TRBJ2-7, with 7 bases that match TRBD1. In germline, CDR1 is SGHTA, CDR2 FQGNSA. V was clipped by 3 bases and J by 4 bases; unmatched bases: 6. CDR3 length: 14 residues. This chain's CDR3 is CASSLGTVKYEQYF. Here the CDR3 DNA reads TGTGCCAGCAGCTTGGGGACAGTTAAATACGAGCAGTACTTC.

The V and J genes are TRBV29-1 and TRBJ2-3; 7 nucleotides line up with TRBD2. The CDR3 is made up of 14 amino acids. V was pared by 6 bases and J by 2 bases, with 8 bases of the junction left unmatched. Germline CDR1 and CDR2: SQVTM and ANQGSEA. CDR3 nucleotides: TGCAGCGTCGCCAGAGGACTAGACACAGATACGCAGTATTTT. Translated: CSVARGLDTDTQYF.